Here is one T cell receptor beta chain with its context. Measured with immunoSEQ multiplex PCR; TCRdb has only the in-frame clones, and not every one. The sample has more than 30,000 clones, about 89% seen once; the top ten hold around 1.4%. Documented time point: before natalizumab initiation. T0 refers to blood drawn before natalizumab was first infused. Trimming took 8 bases from V and 3 from J, leaving 14 bases between them. Germline assignment: CDR1 MNHNS and CDR2 SASEGT. CDR3 size: 14 residues. This sample is drawn from a study of multiple sclerosis patients with progressive multifocal leukoencephalopathy.

Specimen: PBMCs. The chain recombines TRBV6-1 with TRBJ1-5; maybe TRBD1 (6 bases). This receptor was obtained from a human donor with multiple sclerosis. The CDR3 protein is CASSPWGPNQPQHF. The CDR3 region has the DNA TGTGCCAGCTCTCCTTGGGGGCCCAATCAGCCCCAGCATTTT.